What follows describes a single TCR beta chain. Its antigen remains unknown. Germline V gene lookup returns CDR1 SGHVS and CDR2 FQNEAQ. V shed 4 bases and J shed 8 bases, with 18 bases lying between them. The CDR3 runs 15 residues. Sequencing used immunoSEQ multiplex PCR; TCRdb keeps in-frame clones, though not all of them. The sample includes fewer than 70,000 clones, more than 65% of them seen just once. This sample was taken from a study of OX40 agonist ivuxolimab in advanced cancers. Study-level information: Among those enrolled, mean age was 60 years (range 23 to 79) and approximately 83% were male. Anti-PD-1, anti-PD-L1 or anti-CTLA-4 therapy given earlier was allowed, and over 35% had some.

Study results and limitations: The average count of expanded clones was higher among CD8+ T cells than among CD4+. Doses of 0.1 to 3.0 mg/kg were accompanied by clonal expansion of CD4+ and CD8+ blood T cells by week 6.

This material consisted of CD4+ or CD8+ T cells sorted from blood, taken in a trial of the OX40 agonist ivuxolimab. The chain uses TRBV7-8 and TRBJ2-4, with D maybe TRBD2 (5 bases). The TCR comes from an adult with an advanced solid tumor such as melanoma, head and neck, liver or kidney cancer. The CDR3 coding sequence is TGTGCCAGCAGCTCATTAGGAGGTATTATAGACATTCAGTACTTC. Its protein product is CASSSLGGIIDIQYF.